The 2 T cell receptor beta chains in this list originate from one sample, sequenced in a study of Graves' ophthalmopathy and Graves' hyperthyroidism. Transcripts of RNA were the source for amplifying TCR beta CDR3 regions. Following a first-round RT-PCR that used HTBI primers, a second-round multiplex PCR was carried out. TCRdb called the multiplex PCR reads again in MiXCR, with one record for every CDR3 protein. Among 740,000 or so distinct CDR3 sequences, roughly two fifths were seen once, and the ten largest hold approximately 43%. Sequences were obtained from peripheral blood. Receptor source: an adult man with Graves' ophthalmopathy.

This clonotype was detected many times. The chain recombines TRBV7-2 with TRBJ2-6; tentatively, D is TRBD2 (6 bases). Trimming left V 4 bases short and J 3 bases short, with 16 bases between. In germline, CDR1 is SGHTA, CDR2 FQGNSA. There are 17 residues in the CDR3. The CDR3 nucleotides read TGTGCCAGCAGCTCAGACCTTGGCGGGATTGGGGCCAACGTCCTGACTTTC. Encoded protein: CASSSDLGGIGANVLTF.

At least ten counts were recorded for this clonotype. V is TRBV7-2 and J is TRBJ1-6; TRBD1 matches at 7 bases. Germline CDR1 and CDR2: SGHTA and FQGNSA. This CDR3 contains 15 residues. With 1 base clipped from V and 7 bases from J, the junction kept 4 bases outside the gene matches. The CDR3 loop reads CASSLVGTENSPLHF. Here the CDR3 DNA reads TGTGCCAGCAGCTTAGTCGGGACAGAAAATTCACCCCTCCACTTT.